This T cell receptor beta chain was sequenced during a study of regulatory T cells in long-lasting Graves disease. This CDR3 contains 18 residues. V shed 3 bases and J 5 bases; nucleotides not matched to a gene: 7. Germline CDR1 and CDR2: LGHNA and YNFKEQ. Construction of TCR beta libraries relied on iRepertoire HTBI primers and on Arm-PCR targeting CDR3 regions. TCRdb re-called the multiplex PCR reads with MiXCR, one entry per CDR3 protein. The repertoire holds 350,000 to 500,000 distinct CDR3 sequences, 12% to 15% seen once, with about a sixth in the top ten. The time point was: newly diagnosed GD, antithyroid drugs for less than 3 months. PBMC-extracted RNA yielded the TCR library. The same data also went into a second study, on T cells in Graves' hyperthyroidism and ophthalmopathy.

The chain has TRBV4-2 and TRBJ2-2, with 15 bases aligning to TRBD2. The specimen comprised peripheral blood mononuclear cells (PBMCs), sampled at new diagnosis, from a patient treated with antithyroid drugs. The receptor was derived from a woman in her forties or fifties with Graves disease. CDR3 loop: CASSHGTSGRSLTGELFF. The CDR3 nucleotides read TGTGCCAGCAGCCATGGGACTAGCGGGAGGTCCCTGACCGGGGAGCTGTTTTTT.